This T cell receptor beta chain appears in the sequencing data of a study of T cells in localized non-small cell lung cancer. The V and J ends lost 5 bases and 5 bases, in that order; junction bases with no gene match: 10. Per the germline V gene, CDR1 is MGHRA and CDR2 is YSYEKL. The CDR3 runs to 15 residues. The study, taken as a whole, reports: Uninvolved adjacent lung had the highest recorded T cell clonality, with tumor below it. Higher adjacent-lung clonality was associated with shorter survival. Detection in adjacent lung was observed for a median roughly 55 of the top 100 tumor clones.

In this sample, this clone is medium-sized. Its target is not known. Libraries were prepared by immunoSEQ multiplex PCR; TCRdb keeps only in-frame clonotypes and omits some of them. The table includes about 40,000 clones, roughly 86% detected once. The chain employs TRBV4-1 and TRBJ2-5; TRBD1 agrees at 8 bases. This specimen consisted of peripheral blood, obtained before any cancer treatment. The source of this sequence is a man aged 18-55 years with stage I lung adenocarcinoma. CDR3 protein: CASSSRTGMFETQYF. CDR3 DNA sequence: TGCGCCAGCAGCTCTCGGACAGGGATGTTTGAGACCCAGTACTTC.